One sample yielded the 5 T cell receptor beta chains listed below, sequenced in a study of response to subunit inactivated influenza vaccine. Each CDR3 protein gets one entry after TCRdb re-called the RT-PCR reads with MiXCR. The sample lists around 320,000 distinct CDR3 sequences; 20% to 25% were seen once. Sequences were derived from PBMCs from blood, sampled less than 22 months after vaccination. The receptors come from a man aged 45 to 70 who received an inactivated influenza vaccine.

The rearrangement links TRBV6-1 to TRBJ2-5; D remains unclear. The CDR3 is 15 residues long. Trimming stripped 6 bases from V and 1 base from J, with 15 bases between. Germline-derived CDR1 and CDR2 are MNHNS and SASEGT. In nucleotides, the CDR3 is TGTGCCAGCAGGGCCATTCTCGGAGTCCAAGAGACCCAGTACTTC. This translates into CASRAILGVQETQYF.

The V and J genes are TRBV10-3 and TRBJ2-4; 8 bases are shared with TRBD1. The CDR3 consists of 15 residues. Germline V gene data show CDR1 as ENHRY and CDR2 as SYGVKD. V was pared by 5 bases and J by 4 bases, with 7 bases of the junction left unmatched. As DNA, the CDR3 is TGTGCCATCAGTAGGGGGACAGGAGAAAAAAACATTCAGTACTTC. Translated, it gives CAISRGTGEKNIQYF.

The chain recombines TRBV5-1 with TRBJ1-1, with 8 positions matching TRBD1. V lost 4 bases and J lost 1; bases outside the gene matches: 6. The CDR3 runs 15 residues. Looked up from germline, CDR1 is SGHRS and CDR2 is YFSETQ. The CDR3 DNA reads TGCGCCAGCAGCGATCGGACAGGGCGGAACACTGAAGCTTTCTTT. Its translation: CASSDRTGRNTEAFF. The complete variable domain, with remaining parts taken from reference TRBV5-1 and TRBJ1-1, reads KAGVTQTPRYLIKTRGQQVTLSCSPISGHRSVSWYQQTPGQGLQFLFEYFSETQRNKGNFPGRFSGRQFSNSRSEMNVSTLELGDSALYLCASSDRTGRNTEAFFGQGTRLTVV.

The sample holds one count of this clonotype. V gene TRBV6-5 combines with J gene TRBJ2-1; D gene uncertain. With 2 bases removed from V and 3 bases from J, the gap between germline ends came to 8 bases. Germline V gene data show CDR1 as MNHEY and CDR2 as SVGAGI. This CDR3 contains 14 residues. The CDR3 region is CASSYGVFYNEQFF. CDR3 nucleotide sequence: TGTGCCAGCAGTTACGGTGTCTTCTACAATGAGCAGTTCTTC.

CDR3: CAWVGTANTEAFF. The CDR3 DNA follows: TGTGCCTGGGTCGGGACAGCGAACACTGAAGCTTTCTTT. The chain employs TRBV30 and TRBJ1-1, with 7 bases that match TRBD1. CDR3 length equals 13 residues. V trimming: 5 bases; J trimming: 1 base; junction bases outside the gene matches: 4. Germline-derived CDR1 and CDR2 are GTSNPN and SVGIG (reference sequence).